This TCR beta chain is from a study of OX40 agonist ivuxolimab in advanced cancers. Background on the whole study: Ivuxolimab was an agonistic, fully human IgG2 monoclonal antibody directed against OX40 (CD134), a costimulatory receptor. Intravenous ivuxolimab was administered to patients every 2 weeks at six dose levels: 0.01, 0.1, 0.3, 1.5, 3 and 10 mg/kg. Among the roughly 52 dose-escalation patients, 19 had hepatocellular carcinoma, roughly 15 melanoma, 9 renal cell carcinoma and 9 head and neck cancer. In the dose-escalation cohort, approximately 80% of patients were male, and the mean age was roughly 60 years with a range of roughly 20 to 80. Prior anti-PD-1, anti-PD-L1 or anti-CTLA-4 therapy was permitted, and approximately 41% of dose-escalation patients had received checkpoint inhibitors. Three dose-escalation patients achieved partial responses, one with hepatocellular carcinoma and two with cutaneous melanoma. The point of sequencing TCRbeta in the periphery was to test whether ivuxolimab changed TCR sequence diversity and drove clonal T-cell expansion. The paper describes the monotherapy dose-escalation part (N of about 50 patients) of the phase I trial of ivuxolimab.

What the study reported, not specific to this receptor: After ivuxolimab, CD8+ T cells had more expanded clones than CD4+ T cells on average. At doses of 0.1 to 3.0 mg/kg, clonal expansion of both CD4+ and CD8+ blood T cells was observed from baseline to week 6. Low levels of normalized T-cell clonal expansion were also seen in some nonresponding patients. In partial responders in the 0.1-3.0 mg/kg groups, normalized peripheral clonal expansion was found to be among the lowest, especially among CD8+ T cells. Which antigens the clonally expanded peripheral T cells were specific for was not determined.

Genomic DNA was extracted from sorted cells for sequencing of the TCRbeta CDR3 region. TCRbeta CDR3 regions were sequenced using the immunoSEQ Assay. The immuneACCESS repertoire file appears here via TCRdb, limited to in-frame rearrangements. These files lack a portion of the clones; in checked studies, under half of the deficit traces to unresolved V genes, and the cause of the others is not known. This sample lists some 60,000 clones; around four fifths were detected once. The top ten constitute about 4.8% of the sample. As regards this clone: What this receptor recognizes is not known. Base qualities are missing; no much larger clone stands one base away.

Patients with autoimmune disease history or receiving systemic immunosuppression were excluded from the trial. In every dose cohort, peripheral blood was drawn for TCR sequencing at baseline, cycle 4 day 1, and cycle 7 day 1. The samples were taken from a phase I, first-in-human, multicenter, open-label dose-escalation trial of ivuxolimab. Adults with locally advanced or metastatic head and neck squamous cell, hepatocellular, melanoma or renal cell carcinoma were enrolled in the trial. Before TCR sequencing, CD4+ and CD8+ T cells were separately sorted from peripheral blood. Per the germline V gene, MDHEN is the CDR1 and SYDVKM is the CDR2. Trimming accounts for 7 bases at V and 2 bases at J, while the number of junction bases matched to no gene is 6. The CDR3 measures 15 amino acids from cysteine to phenylalanine. The retained sequence is limited to the CDR3, 45 bases, with the frame set at the first base.

The rearranged segments are TRBV28 and TRBJ1-5, with TRBD1 matching 9 junction bases. Sequences were derived from CD4+ or CD8+ T cells sorted from blood, sampled in a trial of the OX40 agonist ivuxolimab. This receptor was identified in an adult with an advanced solid tumor such as melanoma, head and neck, liver or kidney cancer. The base sequence is TGTGCCAGCACTATGACAGGGGGAGGCAATCAGCCCCAGCATTTT. It is translated as CASTMTGGGNQPQHF.